These 17 T cell receptor beta chains were sequenced from one sample in a study of regulatory T cells in long-lasting Graves disease. Library construction for TCR beta used iRepertoire HTBI primers and Arm-PCR of CDR3 regions. TCRdb fed the multiplex PCR reads into MiXCR, producing one record per CDR3 protein. The profile shows 580,000 or so distinct CDR3 sequences, around 15% of them singletons. Time point noted: newly diagnosed GD, antithyroid drugs for less than 3 months. There was RNA extracted from PBMCs, and the TCR library was made from it. These same data were also listed under a study on T cells in Graves' hyperthyroidism and ophthalmopathy.

Sample: peripheral blood mononuclear cells (PBMCs), taken at new diagnosis, from a patient treated with antithyroid drugs. The receptor source for this set is a young man with Graves disease.

This clonotype has ten or more counts. The chain recombines TRBV18 with TRBJ1-1, with D hard to call. V lost 2 bases and J lost 5, with 18 bases in between. The CDR3 contains 16 residues. The germline V gene has CDR1 KGHSH and CDR2 LQKENI. CDR3 DNA sequence: TGTGCCAGCTCACCAGGGATGCAGGCCCGAGGGACTGAAGCTTTCTTT. It codes for CASSPGMQARGTEAFF.

This clonotype was recorded a few times. A read error may explain this, as a much larger clone is one base away. The chain uses TRBV28 and TRBJ2-7; 11 nucleotides align to TRBD1. V was pared by 4 bases and J by 7 bases, with 9 bases of the junction left unmatched. Germline CDR1 and CDR2: MDHEN and SYDVKM. The CDR3 is 15 amino acids. CDR3 loop: CASSYPWTGGGEQYF. The CDR3 nucleotides read TGTGCCAGCAGTTACCCTTGGACAGGGGGCGGTGAGCAGTACTTC.

The J gene is TRBJ2-1, the V gene TRBV7-9; 10 bases agree with TRBD2. Trimming cost V 8 bases and J 5 bases; bases outside gene matches: 6. The CDR3 runs to 14 residues. CDR1 is SEHNR and CDR2 is FQNEAQ in the germline V gene (reference sequence). The chain's CDR3 is CASVELAGNNEQFF. As DNA, the CDR3 is TGTGCCAGCGTGGAACTAGCGGGAAACAATGAGCAGTTCTTC.

This clonotype was counted between two and nine times. The chain employs TRBV25-1 and TRBJ1-2; D gene ambiguous. This CDR3 spans 14 amino acids. Trimming left V 2 bases short and J 4 bases short, with 11 bases between. From germline, CDR1 is MGHDK and CDR2 SYGVNS. CDR3: CASSEEVTAYGYTF. The CDR3 DNA reads as TGTGCCAGCAGTGAAGAGGTCACCGCCTATGGCTACACCTTC.

As to this clonotype: A read error may account for a junction end that differs from germline. The chain couples TRBV18 to TRBJ1-2; 7 positions match TRBD1. Germline lookup yields CDR1 KGHSH and CDR2 LQKENI. The CDR3 runs to 14 residues. The CDR3 DNA reads TGTGTCAGCTCGCCCGGGACAGTGGCTTATGGCTACACCTTC. It is translated as CVSSPGTVAYGYTF.

The rearrangement links TRBV6-1 to TRBJ2-1; 11 bases line up with TRBD2. V was clipped by 6 bases and J by 6 bases; unmatched bases: 7. This CDR3 is built from 15 residues. Germline V gene lookup returns CDR1 MNHNS and CDR2 SASEGT. The CDR3 coding sequence is TGTGCCAGCAGGAGCACTAGCGGGAGTAGCAATGAGCAGTTCTTC. This sequence encodes CASRSTSGSSNEQFF.

This rearrangement joins TRBV6-1 to TRBJ1-1, with a weak D call TRBD1 (6 bases). Trimming took 6 bases from V and 4 from J, leaving 15 bases between them. This CDR3 has 14 amino acids. Germline CDR1 and CDR2: MNHNS and SASEGT. The DNA of the CDR3 is TGTGCCAGCAGGCAACAGGGAACCGCCACTGAAGCTTTCTTT. Protein: CASRQQGTATEAFF.

This clonotype occurred a few times. The chain couples TRBV5-4 to TRBJ2-1, with 15 bases fitting TRBD2. Germline CDR1 reads SGHNT; CDR2 reads YYREEE (reference sequence). Unmatched junction bases numbered 9, after V lost 4 bases and J lost 10 bases. CDR3 length: 16 amino acids. Here the CDR3 reads CASSAKGTSGRREQFF. Written as DNA, the CDR3 is TGTGCCAGCAGCGCTAAAGGGACTAGCGGGAGGAGGGAGCAGTTCTTC.

This clonotype has a count of ten or more. One end of the junction fails to match germline, which may point to a read error. V gene TRBV27 combines with J gene TRBJ2-3; 9 nucleotides align to TRBD2. Germline lookup yields CDR1 MNHEY and CDR2 SMNVEV (reference sequence). This CDR3 region has 14 residues. The CDR3, as DNA: TGTGCCAGCAGGAGGACTAGCGATGCAGACACGCAGTATTTT. Its translation is CASRRTSDADTQYF.

This clonotype was observed many times. The chain is built from TRBV27 and TRBJ1-5; D call uncertain. Trimming shortened V by 6 bases and J by 3 bases, and 15 bases separated the two germline ends. There are 15 residues in the CDR3. The germline V gene has CDR1 MNHEY and CDR2 SMNVEV (reference sequence). Written as DNA, the CDR3 is TGTGCCAGCAGGGCAGTGGTGGGCCCCAATCAGCCCCAGCATTTT. Its translation is CASRAVVGPNQPQHF.

This clonotype has at least ten counts. J is TRBJ2-4 and V is TRBV2; D might be TRBD1 or TRBD2, each matching 5 bases. Germline-derived CDR1 and CDR2 are SNHLY and FYNNEI. With 8 bases removed from V and 6 bases from J, the gap between germline ends came to 17 bases. The CDR3 length is 14 residues. The CDR3 here is CASQGIGARNIQYF. CDR3 sequence (DNA): TGTGCCAGCCAGGGAATCGGGGCGAGAAACATTCAGTACTTC.

As regards this clonotype: Since a much larger clone is just one base distant, this may be a read error. This chain connects TRBV5-1 to TRBJ1-2; no clear D gene. Germline V CDR1 and CDR2: SGHRS, YFSETQ. This CDR3 contains 15 residues. The CDR3 spells CTSSLALGSRDGYTF. The CDR3 DNA reads TGCACCAGCAGCTTGGCCCTGGGTTCGCGGGATGGCTACACCTTC.

The V gene is TRBV19, the J gene TRBJ2-3; TRBD2 matches 7 bases. Germline V gene sequence: CDR1 LNHDA, CDR2 SQIVND (reference sequence). V dropped 1 base and J dropped 4; count of bases not matched to a gene: 2. The CDR3 extends over 14 amino acids. The CDR3 sequence: CASSIGGSPDTQYF. The CDR3 DNA is TGTGCCAGTAGTATAGGCGGGAGCCCAGATACGCAGTATTTT.

This clonotype appeared many times. The rearrangement uses TRBV12-3 or TRBV12-4 and TRBJ2-1; TRBD2 agrees at 8 bases. The CDR3 covers 12 residues. V gave up 5 bases and J gave up 15 bases; unmatched junction bases: 9. CDR3 sequence: CASSPRGLERFF. CDR3 sequence (DNA): TGTGCCAGCAGTCCCCGGGGACTAGAAAGGTTCTTC.

Comment on this clonotype: At one end the junction does not follow the germline gene, possibly because of a read error. Here the CDR3 DNA reads TGTGCCAGCACCGGGACTAGGACCTACAATGAGCAGCTCTTC. Amino acids: CASTGTRTYNEQLF. The gene calls are TRBV12-3 or TRBV12-4 and TRBJ2-1; TRBD2 matches at 8 bases. This CDR3 comprises 14 residues.

Many counts were recorded for this clonotype. The J gene is TRBJ2-1, the V gene TRBV5-1, with TRBD2 as a possible D gene (6 bases). The CDR3 extends over 14 amino acids. Germline V gives CDR1 SGHRS, CDR2 YFSETQ. Trimming removed 2 bases from V and 3 bases from J, with 9 bases in between. The CDR3 spells CASSFGGDYNEQFF. CDR3 nucleotides: TGCGCCAGCAGCTTCGGCGGGGACTACAATGAGCAGTTCTTC.

This clonotype appeared many times. The chain joins TRBV5-1 to TRBJ2-7; no clear D. Germline V gene lookup returns CDR1 SGHRS and CDR2 YFSETQ. Trimming removed 0 bases at V and 6 bases at J, with 7 bases between. The CDR3 covers 12 residues. For the CDR3, the DNA is TGCGCCAGCAGCTTGGATGTGGGCGAGCAGTACTTC. Its translation: CASSLDVGEQYF.